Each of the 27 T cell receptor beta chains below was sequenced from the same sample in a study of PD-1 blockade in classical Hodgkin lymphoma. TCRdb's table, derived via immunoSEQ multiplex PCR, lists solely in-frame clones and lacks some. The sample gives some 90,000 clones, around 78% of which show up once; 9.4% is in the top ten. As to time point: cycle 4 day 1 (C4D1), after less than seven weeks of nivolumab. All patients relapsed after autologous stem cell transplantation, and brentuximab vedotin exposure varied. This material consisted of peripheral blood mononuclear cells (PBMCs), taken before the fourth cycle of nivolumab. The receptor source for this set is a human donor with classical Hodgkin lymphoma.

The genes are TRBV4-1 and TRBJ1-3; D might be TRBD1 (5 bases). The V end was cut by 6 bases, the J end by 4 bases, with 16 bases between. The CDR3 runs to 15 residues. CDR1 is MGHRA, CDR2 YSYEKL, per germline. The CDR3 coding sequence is TGCGCCAGCAGGGATGTCGGGGCGTCGGGAAACACCATATATTTT. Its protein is CASRDVGASGNTIYF.

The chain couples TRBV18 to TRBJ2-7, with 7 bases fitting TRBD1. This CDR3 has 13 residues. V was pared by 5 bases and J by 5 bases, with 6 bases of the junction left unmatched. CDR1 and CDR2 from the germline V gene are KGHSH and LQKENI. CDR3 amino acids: CASSVDRDHEQYF. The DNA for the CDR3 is TGTGCCAGCTCAGTAGACAGGGACCACGAGCAGTACTTC.

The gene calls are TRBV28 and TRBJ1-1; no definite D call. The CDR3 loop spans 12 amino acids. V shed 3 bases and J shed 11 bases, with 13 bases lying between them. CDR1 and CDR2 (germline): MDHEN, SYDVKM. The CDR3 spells CASSFVLLGAFF. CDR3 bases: TGTGCCAGCAGTTTCGTGCTTTTGGGGGCTTTCTTT.

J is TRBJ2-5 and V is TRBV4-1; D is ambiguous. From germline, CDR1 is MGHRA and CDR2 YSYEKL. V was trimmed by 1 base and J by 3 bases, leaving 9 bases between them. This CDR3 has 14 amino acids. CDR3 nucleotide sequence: TGCGCCAGCAGCCAAGGGGTCCTGGAAGAGACCCAGTACTTC. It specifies CASSQGVLEETQYF.

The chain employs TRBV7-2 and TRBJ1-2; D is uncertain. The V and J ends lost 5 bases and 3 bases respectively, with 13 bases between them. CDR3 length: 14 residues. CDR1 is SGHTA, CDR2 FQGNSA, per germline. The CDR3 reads CASSAQEGHYGYTF. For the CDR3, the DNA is TGTGCCAGCAGCGCCCAAGAGGGTCACTATGGCTACACCTTC.

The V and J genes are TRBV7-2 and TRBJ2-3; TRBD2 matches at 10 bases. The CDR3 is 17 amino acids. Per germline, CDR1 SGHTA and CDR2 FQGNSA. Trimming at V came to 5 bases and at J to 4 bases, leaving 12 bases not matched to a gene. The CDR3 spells CASSPVPSGSPPDTQYF. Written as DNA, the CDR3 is TGTGCCAGCAGCCCCGTCCCTAGCGGGAGCCCCCCAGATACGCAGTATTTT.

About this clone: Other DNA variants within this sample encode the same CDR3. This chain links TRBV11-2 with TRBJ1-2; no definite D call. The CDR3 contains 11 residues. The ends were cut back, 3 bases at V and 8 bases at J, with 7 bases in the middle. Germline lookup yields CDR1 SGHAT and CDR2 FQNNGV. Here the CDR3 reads CASSFLGGYTF. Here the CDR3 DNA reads TGTGCCAGCAGCTTCCTCGGAGGCTACACCTTC. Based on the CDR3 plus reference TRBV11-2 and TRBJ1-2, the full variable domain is EAGVAQSPRYKIIEKRQSVAFWCNPISGHATLYWYQQILGQGPKLLIQFQNNGVVDDSQLPKDRFSAERLKGVDSTLKIQPAKLEDSAVYLCASSFLGGYTFGSGTRLTVV.

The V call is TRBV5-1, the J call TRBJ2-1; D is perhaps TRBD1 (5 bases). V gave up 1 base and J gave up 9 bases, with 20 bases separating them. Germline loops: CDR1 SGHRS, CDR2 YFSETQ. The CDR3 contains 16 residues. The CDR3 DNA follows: TGCGCCAGCAGCTTGACTTCAGGGATCCAAGTGGGTGAGCAGTTCTTC. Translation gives CASSLTSGIQVGEQFF.

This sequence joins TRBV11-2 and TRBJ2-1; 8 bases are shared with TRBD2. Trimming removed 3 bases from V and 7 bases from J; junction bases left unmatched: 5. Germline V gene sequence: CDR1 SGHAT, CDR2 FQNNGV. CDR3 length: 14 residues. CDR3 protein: CASSLVAGWNEQFF. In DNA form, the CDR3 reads TGTGCCAGCAGCTTGGTAGCGGGGTGGAATGAGCAGTTCTTC.

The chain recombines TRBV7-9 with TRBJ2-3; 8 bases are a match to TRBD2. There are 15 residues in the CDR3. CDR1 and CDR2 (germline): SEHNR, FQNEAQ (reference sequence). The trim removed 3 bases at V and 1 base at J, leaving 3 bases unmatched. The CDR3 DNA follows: TGTGCCAGCAGCTTCGGAGCGGGGGGCACAGATACGCAGTATTTT. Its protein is CASSFGAGGTDTQYF.

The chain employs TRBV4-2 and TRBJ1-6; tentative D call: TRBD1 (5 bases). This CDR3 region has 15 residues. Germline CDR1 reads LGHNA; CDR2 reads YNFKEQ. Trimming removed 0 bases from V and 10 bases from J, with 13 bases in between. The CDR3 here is CASSQDSQGISPLHF. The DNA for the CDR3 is TGTGCCAGCAGCCAAGATTCCCAGGGCATCTCACCCCTCCACTTT.

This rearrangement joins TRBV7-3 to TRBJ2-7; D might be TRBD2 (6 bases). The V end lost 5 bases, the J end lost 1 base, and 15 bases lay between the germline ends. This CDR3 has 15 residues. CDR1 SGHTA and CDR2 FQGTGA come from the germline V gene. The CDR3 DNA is TGTGCCAGCAGCCTTAATGGGGGGTCATCCTACGAGCAGTACTTC. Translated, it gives CASSLNGGSSYEQYF.

CDR3 sequence: CASSLTDQGRENTEAFF. CDR3 sequence (DNA): TGTGCCAGCAGCTTAACGGATCAGGGGCGGGAGAACACTGAAGCTTTCTTT. The chain recombines TRBV7-3 with TRBJ1-1; TRBD1 is a possible D gene (6 bases). There are 17 residues in the CDR3. Germline-derived CDR1 and CDR2 are SGHTA and FQGTGA. V lost 0 bases and J 1 base, leaving 15 bases between the germline ends. The variable domain in full, with the rest retrieved from reference TRBV7-3 and TRBJ1-1, is GAGVSQTPSNKVTEKGKYVELRCDPISGHTALYWYRQSLGQGPEFLIYFQGTGAADDSGLPNDRFFAVRPEGSVSTLKIQRTERGDSAVYLCASSLTDQGRENTEAFFGQGTRLTVV.

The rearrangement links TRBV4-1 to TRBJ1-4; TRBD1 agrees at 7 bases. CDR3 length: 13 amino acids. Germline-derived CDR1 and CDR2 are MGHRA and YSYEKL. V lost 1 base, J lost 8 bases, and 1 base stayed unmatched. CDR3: CASSQVRGEKLFF. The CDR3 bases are TGCGCCAGCAGCCAAGTCAGGGGGGAAAAACTGTTTTTT.

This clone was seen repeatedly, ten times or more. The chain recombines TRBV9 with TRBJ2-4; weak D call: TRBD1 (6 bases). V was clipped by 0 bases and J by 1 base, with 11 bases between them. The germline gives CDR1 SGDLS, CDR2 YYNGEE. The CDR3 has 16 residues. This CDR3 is CASSVDAGAAKNIQYF. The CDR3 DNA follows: TGTGCCAGCAGCGTAGATGCAGGGGCGGCCAAAAACATTCAGTACTTC.

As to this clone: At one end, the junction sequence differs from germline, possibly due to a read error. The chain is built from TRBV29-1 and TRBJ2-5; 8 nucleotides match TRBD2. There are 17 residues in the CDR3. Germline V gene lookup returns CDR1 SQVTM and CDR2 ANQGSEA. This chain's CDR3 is CSVGLEGNSGIQGTQYF. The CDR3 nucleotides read TGCAGCGTTGGGTTGGAGGGTAATAGCGGGATACAAGGGACCCAGTACTTC.

The chain's CDR3 is CASSLVAGNIQYF. The CDR3 nucleotides read TGTGCCAGCAGCTTAGTTGCCGGAAACATTCAGTACTTC. The J gene is TRBJ2-4, the V gene TRBV7-2, with D hard to call. The length of the CDR3 is 13 residues. V was trimmed by 1 base and J by 6 bases, leaving 7 bases between them. The V gene's germline CDR1 is SGHTA and CDR2 FQGNSA.

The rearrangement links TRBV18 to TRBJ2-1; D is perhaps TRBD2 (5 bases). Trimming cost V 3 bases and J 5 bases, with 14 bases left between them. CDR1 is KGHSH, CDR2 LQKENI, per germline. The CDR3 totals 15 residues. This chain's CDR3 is CASSPINSAHNEQFF. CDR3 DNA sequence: TGTGCCAGCTCACCGATTAATAGCGCCCACAATGAGCAGTTCTTC. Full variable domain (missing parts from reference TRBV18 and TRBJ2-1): NAGVMQNPRHLVRRRGQEARLRCSPMKGHSHVYWYRQLPEEGLKFMVYLQKENIIDESGMPKERFSAEFPKEGPSILRIQQVVRGDSAAYFCASSPINSAHNEQFFGPGTRLTVL.

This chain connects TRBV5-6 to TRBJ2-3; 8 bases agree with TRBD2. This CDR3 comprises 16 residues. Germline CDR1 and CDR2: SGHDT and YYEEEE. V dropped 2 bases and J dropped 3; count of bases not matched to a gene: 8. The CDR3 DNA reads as TGTGCCAGCAGCTTAGACTCGACTAGCGCGACAGATACGCAGTATTTT. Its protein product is CASSLDSTSATDTQYF.

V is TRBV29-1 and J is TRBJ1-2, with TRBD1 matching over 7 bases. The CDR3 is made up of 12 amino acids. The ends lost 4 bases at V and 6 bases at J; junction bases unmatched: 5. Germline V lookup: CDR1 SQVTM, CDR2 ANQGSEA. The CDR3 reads CSVGDRTDGYTF. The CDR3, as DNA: TGCAGCGTTGGGGACAGAACAGATGGCTACACCTTC.

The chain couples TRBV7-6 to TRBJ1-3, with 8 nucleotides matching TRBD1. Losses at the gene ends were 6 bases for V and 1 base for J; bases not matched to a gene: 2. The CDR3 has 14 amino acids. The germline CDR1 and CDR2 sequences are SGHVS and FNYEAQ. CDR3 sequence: CASRTGESGNTIYF. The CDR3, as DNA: TGTGCCAGCAGGACAGGGGAGTCTGGAAACACCATATATTTT.

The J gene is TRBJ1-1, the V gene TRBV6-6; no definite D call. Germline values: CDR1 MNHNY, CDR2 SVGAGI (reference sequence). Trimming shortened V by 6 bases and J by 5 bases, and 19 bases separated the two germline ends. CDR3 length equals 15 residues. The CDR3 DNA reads TGTGCCAGCAGCTCATCGGGTCTCGACCGAACTGAAGCTTTCTTT. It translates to CASSSSGLDRTEAFF.

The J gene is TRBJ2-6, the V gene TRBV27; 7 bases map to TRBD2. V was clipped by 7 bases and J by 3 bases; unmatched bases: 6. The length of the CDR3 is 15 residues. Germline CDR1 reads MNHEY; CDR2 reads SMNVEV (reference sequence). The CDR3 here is CASTLSGGGANVLTF. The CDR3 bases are TGTGCCAGCACCCTCTCGGGGGGTGGGGCCAACGTCCTGACTTTC.

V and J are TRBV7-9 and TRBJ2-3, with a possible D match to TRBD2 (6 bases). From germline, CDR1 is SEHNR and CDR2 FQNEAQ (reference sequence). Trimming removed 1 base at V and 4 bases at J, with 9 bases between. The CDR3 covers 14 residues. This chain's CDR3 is CASSLVEGPDTQYF. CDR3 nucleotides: TGTGCCAGCAGCTTAGTGGAGGGGCCAGATACGCAGTATTTT.

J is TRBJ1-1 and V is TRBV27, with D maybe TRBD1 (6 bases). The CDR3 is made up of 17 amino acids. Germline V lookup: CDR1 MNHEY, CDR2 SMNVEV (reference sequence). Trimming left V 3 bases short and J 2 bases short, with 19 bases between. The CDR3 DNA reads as TGTGCCAGCAGTTTTTTTCGGCAGGGGCAATTAAACACTGAAGCTTTCTTT. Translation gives CASSFFRQGQLNTEAFF.

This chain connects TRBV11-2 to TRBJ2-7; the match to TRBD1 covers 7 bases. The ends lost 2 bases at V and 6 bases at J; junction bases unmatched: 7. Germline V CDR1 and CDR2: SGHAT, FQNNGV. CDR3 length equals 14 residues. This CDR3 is CASSLPGGRAEQYF. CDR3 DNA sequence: TGTGCCAGCAGCTTACCAGGGGGTCGGGCCGAGCAGTACTTC. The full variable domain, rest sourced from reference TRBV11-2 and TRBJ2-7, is EAGVAQSPRYKIIEKRQSVAFWCNPISGHATLYWYQQILGQGPKLLIQFQNNGVVDDSQLPKDRFSAERLKGVDSTLKIQPAKLEDSAVYLCASSLPGGRAEQYFGPGTRLTVT.

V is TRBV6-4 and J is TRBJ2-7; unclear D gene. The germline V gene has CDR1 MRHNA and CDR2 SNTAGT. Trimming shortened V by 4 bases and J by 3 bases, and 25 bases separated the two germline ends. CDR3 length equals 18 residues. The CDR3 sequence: CASSGSLGVQQERYEQYF. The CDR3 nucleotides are TGTGCCAGCAGTGGGAGTCTTGGTGTTCAACAAGAGCGCTACGAGCAGTACTTC.